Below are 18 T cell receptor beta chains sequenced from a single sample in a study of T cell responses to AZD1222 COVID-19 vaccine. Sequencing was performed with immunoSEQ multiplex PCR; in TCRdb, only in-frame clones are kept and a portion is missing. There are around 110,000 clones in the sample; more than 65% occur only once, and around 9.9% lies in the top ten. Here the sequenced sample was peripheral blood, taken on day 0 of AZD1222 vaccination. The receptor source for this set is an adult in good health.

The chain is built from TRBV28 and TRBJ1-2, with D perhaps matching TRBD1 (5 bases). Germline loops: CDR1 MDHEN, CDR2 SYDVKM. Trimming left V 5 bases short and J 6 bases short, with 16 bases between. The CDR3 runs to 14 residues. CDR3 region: CASSRNVLQDGYTF. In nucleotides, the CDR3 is TGTGCCAGCAGTCGAAACGTACTACAGGATGGCTACACCTTC.

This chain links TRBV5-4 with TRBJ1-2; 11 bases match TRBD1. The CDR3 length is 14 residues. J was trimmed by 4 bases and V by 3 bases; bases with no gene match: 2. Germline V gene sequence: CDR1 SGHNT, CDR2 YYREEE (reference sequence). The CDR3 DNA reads TGTGCCAGCAGCTGGGACAGGGGGTTCTATGGCTACACCTTC. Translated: CASSWDRGFYGYTF.

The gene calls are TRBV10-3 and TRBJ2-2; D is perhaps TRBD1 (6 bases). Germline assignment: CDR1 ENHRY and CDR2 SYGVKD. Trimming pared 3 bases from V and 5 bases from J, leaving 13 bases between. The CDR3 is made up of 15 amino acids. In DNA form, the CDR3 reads TGTGCCATCAGTGAATGGGACACCCGGACCGGGGAGCTGTTTTTT. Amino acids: CAISEWDTRTGELFF.

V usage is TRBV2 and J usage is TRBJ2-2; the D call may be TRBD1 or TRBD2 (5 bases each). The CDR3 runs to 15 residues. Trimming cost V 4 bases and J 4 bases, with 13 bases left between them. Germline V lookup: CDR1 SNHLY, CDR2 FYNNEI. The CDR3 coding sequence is TGTGCCAGCAGTGGCGGGCCAGGGACCACCGGGGAGCTGTTTTTT. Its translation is CASSGGPGTTGELFF.

The CDR3 protein is CASSFGGYEQYF. In DNA, the CDR3 is TGTGCCAGCAGTTTTGGTGGGTACGAGCAGTACTTC. This sequence joins TRBV12-3 or TRBV12-4 and TRBJ2-7, with D hard to call. The CDR3 is 12 residues long. Trimming removed 3 bases from V and 4 bases from J, with 7 bases in between.

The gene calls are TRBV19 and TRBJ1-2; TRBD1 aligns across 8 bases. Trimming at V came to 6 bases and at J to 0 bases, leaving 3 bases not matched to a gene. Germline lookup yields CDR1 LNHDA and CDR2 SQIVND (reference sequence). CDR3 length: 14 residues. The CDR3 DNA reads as TGTGCCAGTAGCCGGACAGGGCCTAACTATGGCTACACCTTC. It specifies CASSRTGPNYGYTF.

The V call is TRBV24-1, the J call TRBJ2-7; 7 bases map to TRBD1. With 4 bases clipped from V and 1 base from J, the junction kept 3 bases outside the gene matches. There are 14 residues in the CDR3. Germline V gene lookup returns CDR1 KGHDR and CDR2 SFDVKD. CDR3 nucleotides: TGTGCCACCAGTGACCCGGGACAGTCCTACGAGCAGTACTTC. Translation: CATSDPGQSYEQYF.

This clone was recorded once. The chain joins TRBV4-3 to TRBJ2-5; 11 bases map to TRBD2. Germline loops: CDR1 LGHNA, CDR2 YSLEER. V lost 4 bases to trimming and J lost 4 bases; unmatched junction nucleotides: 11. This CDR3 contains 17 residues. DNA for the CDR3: TGCGCCAGCAGCCTCACTTTAGCGGGAGGGGGACGAGAGACCCAGTACTTC. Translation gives CASSLTLAGGGRETQYF.

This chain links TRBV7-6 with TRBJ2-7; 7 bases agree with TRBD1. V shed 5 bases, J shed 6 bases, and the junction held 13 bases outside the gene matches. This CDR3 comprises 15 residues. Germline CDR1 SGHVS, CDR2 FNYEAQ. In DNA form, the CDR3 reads TGTGCCAGCAGCCCCTGGGACAGAACCCGCGTCGAGCAGTACTTC. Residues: CASSPWDRTRVEQYF.

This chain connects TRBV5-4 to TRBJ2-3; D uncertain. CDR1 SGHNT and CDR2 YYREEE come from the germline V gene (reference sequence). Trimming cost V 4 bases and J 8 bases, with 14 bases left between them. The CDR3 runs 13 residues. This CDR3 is CASSPSGHATQYF. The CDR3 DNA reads TGTGCCAGCAGCCCCTCCGGTCACGCTACGCAGTATTTT.

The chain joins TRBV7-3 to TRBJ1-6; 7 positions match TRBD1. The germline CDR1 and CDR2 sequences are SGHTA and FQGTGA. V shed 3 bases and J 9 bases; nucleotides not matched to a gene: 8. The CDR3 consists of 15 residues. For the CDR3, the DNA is TGTGCCAGCAGCTTGCAGGGGACAGACCTTTCACCCCTCCACTTT. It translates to CASSLQGTDLSPLHF.

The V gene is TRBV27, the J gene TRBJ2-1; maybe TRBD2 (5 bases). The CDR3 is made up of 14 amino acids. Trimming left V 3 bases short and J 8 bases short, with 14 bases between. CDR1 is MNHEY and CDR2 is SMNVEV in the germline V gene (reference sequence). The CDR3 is CASSLGVGIDEQFF. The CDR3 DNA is TGTGCCAGCAGTTTGGGAGTAGGGATCGATGAGCAGTTCTTC.

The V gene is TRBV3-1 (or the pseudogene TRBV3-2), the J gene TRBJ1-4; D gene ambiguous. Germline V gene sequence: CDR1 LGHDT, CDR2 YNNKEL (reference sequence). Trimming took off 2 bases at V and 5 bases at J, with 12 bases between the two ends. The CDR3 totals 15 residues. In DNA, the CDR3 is TGTGCCAGCAGCCAATCCGGACGGCCGAATGAAAAACTGTTTTTT. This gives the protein CASSQSGRPNEKLFF.

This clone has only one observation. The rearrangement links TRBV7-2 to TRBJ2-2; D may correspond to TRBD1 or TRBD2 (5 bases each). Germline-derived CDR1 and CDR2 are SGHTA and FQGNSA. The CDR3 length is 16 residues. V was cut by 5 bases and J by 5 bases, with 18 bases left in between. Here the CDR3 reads CASSQNPGTATGELFF. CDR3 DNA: TGTGCCAGCAGCCAAAACCCCGGGACGGCAACCGGGGAGCTGTTTTTT.

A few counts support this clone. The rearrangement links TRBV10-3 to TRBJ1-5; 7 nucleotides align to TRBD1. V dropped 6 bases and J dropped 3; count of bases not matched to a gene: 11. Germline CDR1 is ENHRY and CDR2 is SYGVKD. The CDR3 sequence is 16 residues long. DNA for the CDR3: TGTGCCATCAGCCCGACAGGGTCCGGGTTCAATCAGCCCCAGCATTTT. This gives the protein CAISPTGSGFNQPQHF.

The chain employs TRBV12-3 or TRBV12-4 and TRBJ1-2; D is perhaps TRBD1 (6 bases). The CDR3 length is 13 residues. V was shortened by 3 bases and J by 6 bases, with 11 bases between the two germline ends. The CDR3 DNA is TGTGCCAGCAGTTTTCGGGGGCGGGATGGCTACACCTTC. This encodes CASSFRGRDGYTF.

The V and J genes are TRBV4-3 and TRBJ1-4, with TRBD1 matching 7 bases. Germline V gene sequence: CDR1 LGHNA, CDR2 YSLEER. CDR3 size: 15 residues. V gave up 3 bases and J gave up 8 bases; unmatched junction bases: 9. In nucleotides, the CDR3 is TGCGCCAGCAGCCAGAGCACAGGGGAGGGGGAAAAACTGTTTTTT. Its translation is CASSQSTGEGEKLFF.

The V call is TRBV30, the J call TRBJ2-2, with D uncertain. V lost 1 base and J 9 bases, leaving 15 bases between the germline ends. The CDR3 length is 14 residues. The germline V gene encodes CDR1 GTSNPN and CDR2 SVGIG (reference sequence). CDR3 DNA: TGTGCCTGGAGTGGTGACACCAACAACCGGGAGCTGTTTTTT. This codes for CAWSGDTNNRELFF.